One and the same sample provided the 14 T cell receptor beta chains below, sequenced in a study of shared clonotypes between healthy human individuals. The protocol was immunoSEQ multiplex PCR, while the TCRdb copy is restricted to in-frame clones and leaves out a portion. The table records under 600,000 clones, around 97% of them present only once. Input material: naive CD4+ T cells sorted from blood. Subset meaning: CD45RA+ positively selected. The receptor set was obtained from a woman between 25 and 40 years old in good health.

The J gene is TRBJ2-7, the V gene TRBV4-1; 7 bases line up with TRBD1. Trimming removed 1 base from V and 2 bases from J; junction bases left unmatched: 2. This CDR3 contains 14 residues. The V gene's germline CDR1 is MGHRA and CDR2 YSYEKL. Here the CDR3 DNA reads TGCGCCAGCAGCCAAGGCCAGGGGGCCTACGAGCAGTACTTC. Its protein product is CASSQGQGAYEQYF.

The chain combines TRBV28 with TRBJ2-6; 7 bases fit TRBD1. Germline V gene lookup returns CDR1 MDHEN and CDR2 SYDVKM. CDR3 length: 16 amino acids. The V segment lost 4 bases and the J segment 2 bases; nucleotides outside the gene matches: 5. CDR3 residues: CASSSTGFPGANVLTF. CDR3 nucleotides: TGTGCCAGCAGTTCGACAGGGTTCCCTGGGGCCAACGTCCTGACTTTC.

DNA for the CDR3: TGTGCCAGCACCGCGAGTTCAGGGGGCGCGGGCAAAAACATTCAGTACTTC. As protein: CASTASSGGAGKNIQYF. The V and J genes are TRBV28 and TRBJ2-4; 8 bases are a match to TRBD1. Germline trimming cut 7 bases from V and 3 bases from J; bases unmatched to any gene: 14. The CDR3 runs 17 residues. Germline CDR1 and CDR2: MDHEN and SYDVKM.

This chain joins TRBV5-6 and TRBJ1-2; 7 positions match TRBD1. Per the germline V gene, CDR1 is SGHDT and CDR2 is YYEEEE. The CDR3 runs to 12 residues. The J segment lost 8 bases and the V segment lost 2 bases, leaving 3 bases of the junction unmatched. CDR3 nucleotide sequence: TGTGCCAGCAGCTTCCGACAGGGAGGCTACACCTTC. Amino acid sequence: CASSFRQGGYTF.

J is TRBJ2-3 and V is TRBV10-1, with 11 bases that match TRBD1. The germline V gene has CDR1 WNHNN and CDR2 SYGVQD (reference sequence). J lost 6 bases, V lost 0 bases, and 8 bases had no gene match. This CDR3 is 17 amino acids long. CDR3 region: CASSESKRTGGGDTQYF. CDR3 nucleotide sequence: TGCGCCAGCAGTGAGTCGAAAAGGACAGGGGGCGGTGATACGCAGTATTTT.

The CDR3 loop is CASRESRGLNSPLHF. Written as DNA, the CDR3 is TGCGCCAGCAGGGAGTCAAGGGGCCTAAATTCACCCCTCCACTTT. This rearrangement joins TRBV4-1 to TRBJ1-6, with a possible D match to TRBD1 (5 bases). The CDR3 runs 15 residues. Germline V gives CDR1 MGHRA, CDR2 YSYEKL. The ends were cut back, 6 bases at V and 7 bases at J, with 16 bases in the middle.

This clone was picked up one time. The CDR3 is CASRLPGQGSYEQYF. DNA for the CDR3: TGTGCCAGCCGACTGCCGGGACAGGGCTCCTACGAGCAGTACTTC. This chain joins TRBV27 and TRBJ2-7, with TRBD1 identical over 9 bases. CDR1 is MNHEY, CDR2 SMNVEV, per germline (reference sequence). Germline trimming cut 8 bases from V and 0 bases from J; bases unmatched to any gene: 8. This CDR3 contains 15 residues.

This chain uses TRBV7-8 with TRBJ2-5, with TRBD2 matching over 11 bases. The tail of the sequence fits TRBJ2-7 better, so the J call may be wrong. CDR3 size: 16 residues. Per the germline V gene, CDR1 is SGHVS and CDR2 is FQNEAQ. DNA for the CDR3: TGTGCCAGCAGCCCCTCTCGTCTAGCGGGAGGCTACGAGCAGTACTTC. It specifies CASSPSRLAGGYEQYF.

The CDR3 DNA sequence: TGCGCCAGCAGCTTGGAAGGGGTCGGAAACACCATATATTTT. Encoded protein: CASSLEGVGNTIYF. This chain uses TRBV5-1 with TRBJ1-3; D is perhaps TRBD1 (5 bases). V lost 0 bases and J 4 bases, leaving 8 bases between the germline ends. This CDR3 spans 14 amino acids. CDR1 is SGHRS, CDR2 YFSETQ, per germline.

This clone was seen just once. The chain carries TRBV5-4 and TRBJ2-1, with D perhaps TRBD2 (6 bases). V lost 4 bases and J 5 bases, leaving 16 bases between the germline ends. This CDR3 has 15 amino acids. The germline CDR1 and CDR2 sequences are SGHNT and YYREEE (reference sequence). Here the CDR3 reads CASSPPGLYNNEQFF. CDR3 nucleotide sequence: TGTGCCAGCAGCCCCCCGGGACTTTACAACAATGAGCAGTTCTTC.

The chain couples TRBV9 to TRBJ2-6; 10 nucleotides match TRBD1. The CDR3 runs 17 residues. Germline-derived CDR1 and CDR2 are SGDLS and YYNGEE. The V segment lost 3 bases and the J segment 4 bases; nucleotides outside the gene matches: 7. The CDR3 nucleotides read TGTGCCAGCAGCGCCGGGACAGGGGTGCCCGGGGCCAACGTCCTGACTTTC. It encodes CASSAGTGVPGANVLTF. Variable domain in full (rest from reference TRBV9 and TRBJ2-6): DSGVTQTPKHLITATGQRVTLRCSPRSGDLSVYWYQQSLDQGLQFLIQYYNGEERAKGNILERFSAQQFPDLHSELNLSSLELGDSALYFCASSAGTGVPGANVLTFGAGSRLTVL.

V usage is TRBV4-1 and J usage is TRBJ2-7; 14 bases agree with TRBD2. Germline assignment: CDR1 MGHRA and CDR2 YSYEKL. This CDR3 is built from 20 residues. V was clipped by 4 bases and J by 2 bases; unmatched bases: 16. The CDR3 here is CASSLTPGLAGDTMTYEQYF. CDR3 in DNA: TGCGCCAGCAGCCTTACCCCGGGACTAGCGGGAGACACCATGACCTACGAGCAGTACTTC.

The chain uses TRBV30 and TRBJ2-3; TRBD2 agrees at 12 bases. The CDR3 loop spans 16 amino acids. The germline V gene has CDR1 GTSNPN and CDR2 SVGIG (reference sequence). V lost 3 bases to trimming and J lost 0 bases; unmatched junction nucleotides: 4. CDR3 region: CAWSTGTSGSTDTQYF. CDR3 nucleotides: TGTGCCTGGAGCACCGGGACTAGCGGGAGCACAGATACGCAGTATTTT.

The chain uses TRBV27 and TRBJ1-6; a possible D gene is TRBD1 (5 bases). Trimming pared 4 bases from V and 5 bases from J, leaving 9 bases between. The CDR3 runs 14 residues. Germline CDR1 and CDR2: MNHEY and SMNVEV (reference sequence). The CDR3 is CASSWAGNNSPLHF. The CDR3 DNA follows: TGTGCCAGCAGTTGGGCAGGGAATAATTCACCCCTCCACTTT.